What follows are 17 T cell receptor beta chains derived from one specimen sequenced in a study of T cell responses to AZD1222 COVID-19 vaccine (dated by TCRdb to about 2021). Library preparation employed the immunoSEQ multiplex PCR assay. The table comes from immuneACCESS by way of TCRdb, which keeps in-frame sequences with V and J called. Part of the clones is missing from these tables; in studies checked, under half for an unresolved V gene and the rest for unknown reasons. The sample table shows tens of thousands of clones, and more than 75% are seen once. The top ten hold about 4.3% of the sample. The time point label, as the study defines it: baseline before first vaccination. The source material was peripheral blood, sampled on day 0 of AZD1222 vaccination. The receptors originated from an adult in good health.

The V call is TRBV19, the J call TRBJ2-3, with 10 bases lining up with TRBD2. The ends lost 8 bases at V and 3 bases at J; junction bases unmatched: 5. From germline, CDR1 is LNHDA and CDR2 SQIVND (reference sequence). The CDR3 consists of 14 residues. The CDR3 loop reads CASGALAGTDTQYF. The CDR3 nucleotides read TGTGCCAGTGGTGCACTAGCGGGAACAGATACGCAGTATTTT. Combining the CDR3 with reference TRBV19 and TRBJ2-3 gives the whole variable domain DGGITQSPKYLFRKEGQNVTLSCEQNLNHDAMYWYRQDPGQGLRLIYYSQIVNDFQKGDIAEGYSVSREKKESFPLTVTSAQKNPTAFYLCASGALAGTDTQYFGPGTRLTVL.

The CDR3 region is CASSQDEGQTEAFF. The CDR3 nucleotides read TGTGCCAGCAGCCAAGACGAGGGACAGACTGAAGCTTTCTTT. V and J are TRBV3-1 (or the pseudogene TRBV3-2) and TRBJ1-1; 7 bases line up with TRBD1. There are 14 residues in the CDR3. The trim removed 0 bases at V and 5 bases at J, leaving 3 bases unmatched. Germline CDR1 LGHDT, CDR2 YNNKEL (reference sequence).

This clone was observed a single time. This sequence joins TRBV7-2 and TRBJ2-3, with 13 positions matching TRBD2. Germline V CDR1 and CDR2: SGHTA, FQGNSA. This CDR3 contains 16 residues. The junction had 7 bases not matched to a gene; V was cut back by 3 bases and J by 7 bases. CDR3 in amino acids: CASSFRTSGSSNTQYF. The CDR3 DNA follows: TGTGCCAGCAGCTTTCGGACTAGCGGGAGTTCAAATACGCAGTATTTT.

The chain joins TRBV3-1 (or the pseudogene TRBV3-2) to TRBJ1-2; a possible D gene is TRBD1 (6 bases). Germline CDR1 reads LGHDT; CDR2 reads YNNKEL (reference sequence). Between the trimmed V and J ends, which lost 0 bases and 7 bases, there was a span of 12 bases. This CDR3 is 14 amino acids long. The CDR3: CASSQDVGGRGYTF. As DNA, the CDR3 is TGTGCCAGCAGCCAAGACGTAGGGGGACGTGGCTACACCTTC.

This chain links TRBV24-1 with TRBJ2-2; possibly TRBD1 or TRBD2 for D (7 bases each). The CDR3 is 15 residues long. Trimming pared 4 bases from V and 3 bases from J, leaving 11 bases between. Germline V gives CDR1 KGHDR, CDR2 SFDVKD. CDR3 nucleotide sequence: TGTGCCACCAGTGAACAGGGGAGGGACACCGGGGAGCTGTTTTTT. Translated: CATSEQGRDTGELFF.

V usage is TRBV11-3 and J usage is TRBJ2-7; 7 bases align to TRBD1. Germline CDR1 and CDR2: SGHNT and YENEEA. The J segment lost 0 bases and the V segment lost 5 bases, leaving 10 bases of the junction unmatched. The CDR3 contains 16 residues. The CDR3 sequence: CASSPRADRNSYEQYF. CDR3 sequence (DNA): TGTGCCAGCAGCCCGCGGGCGGACAGGAACTCCTACGAGCAGTACTTC. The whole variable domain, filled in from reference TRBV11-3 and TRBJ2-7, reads EAGVVQSPRYKIIEKKQPVAFWCNPISGHNTLYWYLQNLGQGPELLIRYENEEAVDDSQLPKDRFSAERLKGVDSTLKIQPAELGDSAVYLCASSPRADRNSYEQYFGPGTRLTVT.

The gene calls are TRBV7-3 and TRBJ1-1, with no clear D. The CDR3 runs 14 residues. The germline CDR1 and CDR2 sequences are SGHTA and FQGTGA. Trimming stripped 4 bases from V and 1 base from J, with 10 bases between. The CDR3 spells CASSSAGANTEAFF. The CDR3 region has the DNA TGTGCCAGCAGCTCCGCGGGCGCGAACACTGAAGCTTTCTTT.

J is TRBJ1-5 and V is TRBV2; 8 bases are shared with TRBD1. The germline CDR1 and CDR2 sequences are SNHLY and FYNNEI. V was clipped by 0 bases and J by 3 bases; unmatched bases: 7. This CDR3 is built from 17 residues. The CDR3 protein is CASSEAGQERPNQPQHF. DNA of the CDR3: TGTGCCAGCAGTGAAGCGGGACAGGAGAGGCCCAATCAGCCCCAGCATTTT.

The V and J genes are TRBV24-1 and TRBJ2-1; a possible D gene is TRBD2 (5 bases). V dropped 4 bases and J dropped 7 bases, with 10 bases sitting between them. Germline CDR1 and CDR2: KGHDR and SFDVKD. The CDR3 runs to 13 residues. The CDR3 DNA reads TGTGCCACCAGTGACTTCGAGCGGAATGAGCAGTTCTTC. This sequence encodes CATSDFERNEQFF.

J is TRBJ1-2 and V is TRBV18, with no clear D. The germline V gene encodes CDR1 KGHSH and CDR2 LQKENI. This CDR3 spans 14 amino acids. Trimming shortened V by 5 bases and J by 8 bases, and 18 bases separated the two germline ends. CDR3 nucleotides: TGTGCCAGCTCAAGCACCCTAACGGGTGGCGGCTACACCTTC. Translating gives CASSSTLTGGGYTF.

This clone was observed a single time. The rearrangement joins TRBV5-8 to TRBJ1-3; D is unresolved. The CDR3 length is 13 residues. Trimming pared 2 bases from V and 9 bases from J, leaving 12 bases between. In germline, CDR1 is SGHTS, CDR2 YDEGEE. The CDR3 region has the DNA TGTGCCAGCAGCTTTAGTGGGGATTTCACCATATATTTT. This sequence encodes CASSFSGDFTIYF.

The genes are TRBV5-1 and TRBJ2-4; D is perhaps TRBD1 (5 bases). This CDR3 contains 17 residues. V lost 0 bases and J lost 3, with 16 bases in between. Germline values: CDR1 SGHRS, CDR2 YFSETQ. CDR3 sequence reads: CASSLGNRLSGKNIQYF. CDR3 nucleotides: TGCGCCAGCAGCTTGGGGAACAGGCTGTCTGGCAAAAACATTCAGTACTTC.

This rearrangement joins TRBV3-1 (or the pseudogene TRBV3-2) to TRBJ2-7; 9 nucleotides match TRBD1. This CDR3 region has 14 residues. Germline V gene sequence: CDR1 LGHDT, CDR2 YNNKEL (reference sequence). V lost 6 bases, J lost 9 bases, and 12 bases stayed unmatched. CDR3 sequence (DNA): TGTGCCAGCAGGGTTGGGACAGGGTCGGCGGTGCAGTACTTC. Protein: CASRVGTGSAVQYF.

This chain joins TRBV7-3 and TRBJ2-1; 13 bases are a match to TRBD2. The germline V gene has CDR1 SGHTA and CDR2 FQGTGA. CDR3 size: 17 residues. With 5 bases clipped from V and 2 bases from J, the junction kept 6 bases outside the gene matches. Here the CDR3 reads CASSPWTSGGPYNEQFF. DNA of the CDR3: TGTGCCAGCAGCCCCTGGACTAGCGGGGGCCCCTACAATGAGCAGTTCTTC.

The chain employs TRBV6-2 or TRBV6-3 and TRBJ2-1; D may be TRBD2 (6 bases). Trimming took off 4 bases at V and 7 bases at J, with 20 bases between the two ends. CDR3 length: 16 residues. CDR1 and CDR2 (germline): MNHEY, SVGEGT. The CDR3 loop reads CASSSHFGGPGNEQFF. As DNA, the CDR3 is TGTGCCAGCAGTTCTCATTTCGGGGGACCGGGGAATGAGCAGTTCTTC.

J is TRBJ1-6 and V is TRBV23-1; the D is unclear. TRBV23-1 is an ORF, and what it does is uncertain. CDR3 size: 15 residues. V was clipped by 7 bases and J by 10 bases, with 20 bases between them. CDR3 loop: CASNHLRRGCSPLHF. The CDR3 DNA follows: TGCGCCAGCAATCACCTGCGCCGGGGATGCTCACCCCTCCACTTT.

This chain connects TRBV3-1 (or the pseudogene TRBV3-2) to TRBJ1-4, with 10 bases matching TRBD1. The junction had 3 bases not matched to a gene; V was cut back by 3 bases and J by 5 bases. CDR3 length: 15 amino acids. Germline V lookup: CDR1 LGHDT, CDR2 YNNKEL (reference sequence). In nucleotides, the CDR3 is TGTGCCAGCAGCCAGATGACAGGGGGCAATGAAAAACTGTTTTTT. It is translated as CASSQMTGGNEKLFF.